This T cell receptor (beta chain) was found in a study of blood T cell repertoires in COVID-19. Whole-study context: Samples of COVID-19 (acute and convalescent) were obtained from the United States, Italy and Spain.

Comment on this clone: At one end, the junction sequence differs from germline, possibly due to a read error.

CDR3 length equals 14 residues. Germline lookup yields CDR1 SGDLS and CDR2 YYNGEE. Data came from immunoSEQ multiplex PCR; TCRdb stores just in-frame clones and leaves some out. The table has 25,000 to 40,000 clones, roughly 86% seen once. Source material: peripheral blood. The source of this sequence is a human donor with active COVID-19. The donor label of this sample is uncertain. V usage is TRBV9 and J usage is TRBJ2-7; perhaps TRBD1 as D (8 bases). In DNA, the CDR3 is TGTGCCAGCAGCGCACAGGGGGGGGACTACCAGCAGTACTTC. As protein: CASSAQGGDYQQYF.